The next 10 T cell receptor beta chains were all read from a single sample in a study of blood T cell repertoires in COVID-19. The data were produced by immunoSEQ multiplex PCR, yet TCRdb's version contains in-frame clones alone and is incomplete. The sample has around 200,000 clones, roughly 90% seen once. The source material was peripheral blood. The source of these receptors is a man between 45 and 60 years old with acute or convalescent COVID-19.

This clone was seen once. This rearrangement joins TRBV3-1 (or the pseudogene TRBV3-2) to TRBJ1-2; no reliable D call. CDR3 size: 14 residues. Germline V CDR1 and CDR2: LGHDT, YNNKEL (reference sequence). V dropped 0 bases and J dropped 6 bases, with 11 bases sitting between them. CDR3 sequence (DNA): TGTGCCAGCAGCCAAGATGCCAGGAGGGATGGCTACACCTTC. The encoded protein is CASSQDARRDGYTF.

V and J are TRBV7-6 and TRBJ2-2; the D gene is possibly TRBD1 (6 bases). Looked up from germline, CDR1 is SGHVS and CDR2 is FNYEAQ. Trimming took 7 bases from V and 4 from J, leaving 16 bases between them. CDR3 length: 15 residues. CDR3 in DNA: TGTGCCAGCACCCCATCTCAGGGGTTCACCGGGGAGCTGTTTTTT. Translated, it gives CASTPSQGFTGELFF.

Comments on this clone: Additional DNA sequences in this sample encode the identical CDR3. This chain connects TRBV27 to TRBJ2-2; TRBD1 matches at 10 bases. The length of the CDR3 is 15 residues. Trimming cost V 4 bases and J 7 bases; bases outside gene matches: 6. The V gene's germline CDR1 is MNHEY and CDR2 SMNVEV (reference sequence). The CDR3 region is CASSSGQGEVGELFF. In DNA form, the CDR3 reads TGTGCCAGCAGTTCCGGACAGGGGGAAGTCGGGGAGCTGTTTTTT.

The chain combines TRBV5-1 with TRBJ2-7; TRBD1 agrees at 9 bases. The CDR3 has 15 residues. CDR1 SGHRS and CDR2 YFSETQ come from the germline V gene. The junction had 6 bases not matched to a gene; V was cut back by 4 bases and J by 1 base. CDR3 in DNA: TGCGCCAGCAGCAGGGGACAGGGTATATCCTACGAGCAGTACTTC. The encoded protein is CASSRGQGISYEQYF.

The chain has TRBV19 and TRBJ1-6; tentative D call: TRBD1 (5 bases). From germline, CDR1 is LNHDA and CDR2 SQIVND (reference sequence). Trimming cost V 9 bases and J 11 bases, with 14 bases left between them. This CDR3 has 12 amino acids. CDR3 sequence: CASQGRWAPLHF. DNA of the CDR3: TGTGCCAGCCAGGGCCGGTGGGCACCCCTCCACTTT.

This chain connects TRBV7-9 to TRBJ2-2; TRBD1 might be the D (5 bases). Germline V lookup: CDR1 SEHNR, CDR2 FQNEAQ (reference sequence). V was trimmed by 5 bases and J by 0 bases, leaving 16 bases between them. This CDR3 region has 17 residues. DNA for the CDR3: TGTGCCAGCAGCAGACAGCTCACTAAAGCGAACACCGGGGAGCTGTTTTTT. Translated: CASSRQLTKANTGELFF.

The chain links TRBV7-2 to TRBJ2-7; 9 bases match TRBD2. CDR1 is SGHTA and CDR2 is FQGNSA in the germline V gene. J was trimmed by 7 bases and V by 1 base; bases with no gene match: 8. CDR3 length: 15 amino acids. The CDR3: CASSLGLAVQGEQYF. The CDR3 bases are TGTGCCAGCAGCTTAGGACTAGCGGTACAGGGGGAGCAGTACTTC. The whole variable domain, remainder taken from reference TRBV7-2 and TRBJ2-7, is GAGVSQSPSNKVTEKGKDVELRCDPISGHTALYWYRQSLGQGLEFLIYFQGNSAPDKSGLPSDRFSAERTGGSVSTLTIQRTQQEDSAVYLCASSLGLAVQGEQYFGPGTRLTVT.

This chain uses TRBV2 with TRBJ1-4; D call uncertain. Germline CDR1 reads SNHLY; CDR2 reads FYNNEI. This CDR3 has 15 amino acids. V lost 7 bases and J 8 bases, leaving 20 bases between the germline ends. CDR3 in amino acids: CASTWAGDAGEKLFF. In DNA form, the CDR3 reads TGTGCCAGCACCTGGGCGGGTGACGCGGGGGAAAAACTGTTTTTT.

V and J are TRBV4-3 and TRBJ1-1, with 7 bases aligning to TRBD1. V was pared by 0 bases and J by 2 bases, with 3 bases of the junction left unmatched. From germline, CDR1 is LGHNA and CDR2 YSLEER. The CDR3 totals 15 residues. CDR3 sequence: CASSQDRDSNTEAFF. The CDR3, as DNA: TGCGCCAGCAGCCAAGACCGGGACAGCAACACTGAAGCTTTCTTT.

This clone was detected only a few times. CDR3 amino acids: CAISESRGEGYTF. Written as DNA, the CDR3 is TGTGCCATCAGTGAGTCGCGGGGAGAAGGCTACACCTTC. The chain links TRBV10-3 to TRBJ1-2; the D is unclear. With 0 bases removed from V and 8 bases from J, the gap between germline ends came to 10 bases. Germline lookup yields CDR1 ENHRY and CDR2 SYGVKD. The CDR3 consists of 13 residues.